The 10 T cell receptor beta chains below all came from one sample that was sequenced in a study of blood T cells in healthy people across ages. For the second PCR, which ran for roughly 6 to 12 cycles, a sample-barcoded 5' primer and a J-beta primer mix were used. From the 5' RACE reads, TCRdb called clonotypes with MiXCR, one entry per CDR3 protein. The table shows around 1,000,000 distinct CDR3 sequences, with less than 25% occurring only once. In addition, the sample was reused for a study of T cells of mothers and their children.

The material sequenced was blood. These receptors all come from a girl aged 2-10 years in good health.

In this sample, this clonotype turned up a few times. This chain uses TRBV2 with TRBJ2-3; 8 bases line up with TRBD2. V was pared by 1 base and J by 0 bases, with 0 bases of the junction left unmatched. This CDR3 region has 15 residues. CDR1 SNHLY and CDR2 FYNNEI come from the germline V gene. CDR3 DNA sequence: TGTGCCAGCAGTGAAGTAGCGGGGAGCACAGATACGCAGTATTTT. Translated, it gives CASSEVAGSTDTQYF.

V usage is TRBV19 and J usage is TRBJ1-5, with a weak D call TRBD1 (6 bases). The CDR3 spans 14 residues. Germline V gives CDR1 LNHDA, CDR2 SQIVND (reference sequence). Trimming removed 2 bases from V and 5 bases from J, with 10 bases in between. The CDR3 loop is CASSISGEDQPQHF. The CDR3 DNA reads TGTGCCAGTAGTATATCAGGGGAAGATCAGCCCCAGCATTTT.

Here the CDR3 DNA reads TGTGCCAGCAGCCAAGCAAACTTTTTCTACGAGCAGTACTTC. This codes for CASSQANFFYEQYF. The chain recombines TRBV3-1 with TRBJ2-1; no clear D. The better agreement between TRBJ2-7 and the DNA end casts doubt on the J call. CDR3 length: 14 residues. The germline V gene has CDR1 LGHDT and CDR2 YNNKEL (reference sequence).

This clonotype was observed a single time. The V and J genes are TRBV4-2 and TRBJ2-1; TRBD2 matches at 10 bases. This CDR3 is 18 amino acids long. Looked up from germline, CDR1 is LGHNA and CDR2 is YNFKEQ. The V gene end was trimmed by 3 bases and the J gene end by 5 bases; junction bases not matched to a gene: 13. The CDR3 DNA reads as TGTGCCAGCAGCCACTTCCTAGCGGGAGCTCAGTTGGACAATGAGCAGTTCTTC. Protein sequence: CASSHFLAGAQLDNEQFF.

The sample holds a few counts of this clonotype. The J gene is TRBJ1-2, the V gene TRBV20-1; D is ambiguous. V was clipped by 0 bases and J by 2 bases, with 10 bases between them. From germline, CDR1 is DFQATT and CDR2 SNEGSKA (reference sequence). The CDR3 covers 14 residues. In DNA form, the CDR3 reads TGCAGTGCTAGAGATCCCGCCAAGAACTATGGCTACACCTTC. Protein sequence: CSARDPAKNYGYTF.

This clonotype was seen a handful of times. The chain uses TRBV7-2 and TRBJ2-1, with D tentatively TRBD2 (5 bases). The CDR3 length is 15 residues. Germline CDR1 reads SGHTA; CDR2 reads FQGNSA. V dropped 5 bases and J dropped 3 bases, with 14 bases sitting between them. CDR3 region: CASSQTGGGYNEQFF. The CDR3 nucleotides read TGTGCCAGCAGCCAGACGGGTGGAGGCTACAATGAGCAGTTCTTC.

This clonotype was recorded once. A much larger clone differs from this one at a single base, so this may be a read error. The chain is built from TRBV6-5 and TRBJ2-7; weak D call: TRBD1 (6 bases). This CDR3 contains 13 residues. Germline lookup yields CDR1 MNHEY and CDR2 SVGAGI. Trimming cost V 0 bases and J 5 bases, with 8 bases left between them. The CDR3 loop reads CASSYSKGDEQYF. The CDR3 coding sequence is TGTGCCAGCAGTTACTCGAAGGGGGACGAGCAGTACTTC.

This clonotype was detected only a few times. This chain links TRBV20-1 with TRBJ1-4; D call uncertain. The V and J ends lost 7 bases and 0 bases respectively, with 12 bases between them. The CDR3 runs 14 residues. Germline values: CDR1 DFQATT, CDR2 SNEGSKA (reference sequence). The CDR3 loop is CSVRWRATNEKLFF. The DNA of the CDR3 is TGCAGTGTCCGGTGGAGGGCAACTAATGAAAAACTGTTTTTT.

V gene TRBV6-5 combines with J gene TRBJ2-1; 12 positions agree with TRBD2. Germline V gives CDR1 MNHEY, CDR2 SVGAGI. With 2 bases clipped from V and 10 bases from J, the junction kept 6 bases outside the gene matches. The CDR3 extends over 15 amino acids. The CDR3 is CASSYNTGLAGEQFF. The CDR3, as DNA: TGTGCCAGCAGTTACAATACTGGACTAGCGGGAGAGCAGTTCTTC.

The rearrangement joins TRBV5-6 to TRBJ1-5, with D unclear. This CDR3 is 16 amino acids long. V was shortened by 4 bases and J by 0 bases, with 14 bases between the two germline ends. Germline lookup yields CDR1 SGHDT and CDR2 YYEEEE. For the CDR3, the DNA is TGTGCCAGCAGCCCGTACGGCTTTAATAGCAATCAGCCCCAGCATTTT. This gives the protein CASSPYGFNSNQPQHF.